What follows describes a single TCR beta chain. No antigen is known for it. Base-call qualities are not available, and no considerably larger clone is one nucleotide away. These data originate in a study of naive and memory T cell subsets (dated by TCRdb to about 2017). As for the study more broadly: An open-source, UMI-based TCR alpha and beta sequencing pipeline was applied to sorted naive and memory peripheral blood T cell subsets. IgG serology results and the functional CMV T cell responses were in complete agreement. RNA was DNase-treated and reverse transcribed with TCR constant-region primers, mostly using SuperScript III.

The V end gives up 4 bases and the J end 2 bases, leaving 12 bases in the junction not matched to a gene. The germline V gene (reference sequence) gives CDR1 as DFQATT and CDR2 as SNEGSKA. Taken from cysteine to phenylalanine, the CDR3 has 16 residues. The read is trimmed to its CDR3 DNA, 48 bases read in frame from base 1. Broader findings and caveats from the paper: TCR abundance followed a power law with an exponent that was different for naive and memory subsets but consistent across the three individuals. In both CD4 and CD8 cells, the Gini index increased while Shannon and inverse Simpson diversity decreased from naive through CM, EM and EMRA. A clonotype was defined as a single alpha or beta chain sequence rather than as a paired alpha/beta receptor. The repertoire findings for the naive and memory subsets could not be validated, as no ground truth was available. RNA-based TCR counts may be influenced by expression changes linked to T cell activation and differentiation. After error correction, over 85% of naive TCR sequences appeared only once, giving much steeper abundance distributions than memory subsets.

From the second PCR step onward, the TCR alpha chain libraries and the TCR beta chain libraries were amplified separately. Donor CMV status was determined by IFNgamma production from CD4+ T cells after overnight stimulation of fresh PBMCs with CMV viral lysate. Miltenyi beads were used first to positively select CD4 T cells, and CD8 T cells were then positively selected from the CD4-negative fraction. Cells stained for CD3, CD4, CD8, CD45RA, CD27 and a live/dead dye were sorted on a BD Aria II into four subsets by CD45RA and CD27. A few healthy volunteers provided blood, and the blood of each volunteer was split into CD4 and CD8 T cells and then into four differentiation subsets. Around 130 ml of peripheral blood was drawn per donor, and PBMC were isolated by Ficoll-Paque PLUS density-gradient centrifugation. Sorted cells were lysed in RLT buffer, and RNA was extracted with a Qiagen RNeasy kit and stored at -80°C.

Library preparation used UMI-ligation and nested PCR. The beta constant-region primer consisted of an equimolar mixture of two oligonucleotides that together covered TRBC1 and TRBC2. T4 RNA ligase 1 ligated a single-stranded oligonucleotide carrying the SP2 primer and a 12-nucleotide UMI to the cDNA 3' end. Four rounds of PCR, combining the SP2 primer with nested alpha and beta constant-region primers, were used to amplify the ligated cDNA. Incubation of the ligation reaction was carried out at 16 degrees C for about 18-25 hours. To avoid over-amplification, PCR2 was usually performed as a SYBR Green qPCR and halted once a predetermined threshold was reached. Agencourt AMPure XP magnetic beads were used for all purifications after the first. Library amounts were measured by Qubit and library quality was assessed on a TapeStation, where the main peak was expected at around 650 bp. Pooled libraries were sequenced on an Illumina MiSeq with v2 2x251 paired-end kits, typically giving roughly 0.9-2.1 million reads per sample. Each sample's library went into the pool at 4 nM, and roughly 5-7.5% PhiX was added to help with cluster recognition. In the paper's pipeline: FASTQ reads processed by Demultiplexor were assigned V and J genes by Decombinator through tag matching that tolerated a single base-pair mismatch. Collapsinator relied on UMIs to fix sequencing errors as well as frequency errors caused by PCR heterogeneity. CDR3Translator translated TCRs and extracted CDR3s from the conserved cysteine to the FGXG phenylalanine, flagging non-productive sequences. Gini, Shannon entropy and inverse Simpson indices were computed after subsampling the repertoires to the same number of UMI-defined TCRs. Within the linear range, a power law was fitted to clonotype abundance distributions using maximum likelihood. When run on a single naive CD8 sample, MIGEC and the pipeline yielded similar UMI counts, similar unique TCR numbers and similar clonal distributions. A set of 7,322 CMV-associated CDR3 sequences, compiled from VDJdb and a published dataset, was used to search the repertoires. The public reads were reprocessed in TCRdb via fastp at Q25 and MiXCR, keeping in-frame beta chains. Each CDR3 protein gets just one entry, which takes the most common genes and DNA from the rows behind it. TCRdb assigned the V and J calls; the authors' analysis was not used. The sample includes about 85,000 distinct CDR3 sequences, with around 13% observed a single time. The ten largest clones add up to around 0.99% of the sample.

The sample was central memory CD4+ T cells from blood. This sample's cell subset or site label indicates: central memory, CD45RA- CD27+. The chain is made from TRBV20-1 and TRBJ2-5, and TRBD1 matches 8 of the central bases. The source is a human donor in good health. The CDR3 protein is CSATLPRQGLQETQYF. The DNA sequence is TGCAGTGCTACCCTACCCAGACAGGGGCTACAAGAGACCCAGTACTTC.